A selection of T cell receptor beta chains follows, all from one sample in a study of CD8 T cells in ankylosing spondylitis. Each CDR3 protein gets one entry after TCRdb re-called the 5' RACE reads with MiXCR. The sample consists of 500,000 or so distinct CDR3 sequences, about 5% of them appearing once. The sequencing sample was made of blood, either unsorted or a sorted T cell fraction (not recorded which). These TCRs come from a male donor with ankylosing spondylitis. CDR3s leave out the opening cysteine and the closing phenylalanine or tryptophan. The order of the fields is V gene, J gene, clone size, CDR3 protein. The listing skips clone size in some rows; elsewhere it reads once, few, many or a size class.

>TRBV4-3|TRBJ2-3|-
ASSQGTGGITDTQY
>TRBV7-2|TRBJ2-2|many
ASSLQSTGELF
>TRBV7-2|TRBJ2-2|many
ASSMGLAENTGELF
>TRBV5-1|TRBJ2-2|many
ASSVDRGRGGELF
>TRBV28|TRBJ1-5|many
ATQQLGNQPQH
>TRBV6-5|TRBJ1-3|many
ASSRGNTIY
>TRBV11-2|TRBJ2-3|many
ASSQALAGGNTQY
>TRBV4-3|TRBJ1-6|many
ASSQDSRGRSPLH
>TRBV5-5|TRBJ2-1|many
ASSLDVGNEQF
>TRBV20-1|TRBJ2-5|many
SAPGGGETQY
>TRBV12-3/TRBV12-4|TRBJ2-3|-
ASSPIGGAQY
>TRBV9|TRBJ2-1|-
ASSVEPPRGRVGSYNEQF
>TRBV12-5|TRBJ2-1|few
ASGWGQKAGGYNEQF
>TRBV6-2/TRBV6-3|TRBJ2-2|-
ASSSPSGRTGELF
>TRBV7-2|TRBJ2-3|-
ASSLARSRYTDTQY
>TRBV6-1|TRBJ1-6|many
ASSRLRTGGSPLH
>TRBV7-2|TRBJ1-2|few
ASSSRGTGILENGYT
>TRBV25-1|TRBJ2-3|-
ASSESGLATDTQY
>TRBV4-2|TRBJ1-2|-
ASSQDLPNLNYGYT
>TRBV20-1|TRBJ1-4|many
SARGQDWNEKLF
>TRBV4-3|TRBJ2-1|many
ASSQELGLAAYNEQF
>TRBV4-1|TRBJ2-7|many
ASSQDMYEQY
>TRBV27|TRBJ2-5|-
ASSLLLGETQY
>TRBV29-1|TRBJ1-4|-
SVSQRTNEKLF
>TRBV28|TRBJ2-1|-
ASLRRGGGEQF
>TRBV28|TRBJ1-2|many
ASKWGYGYT
>TRBV29-1|TRBJ2-5|many
SVTTAPRDKETQY
>TRBV5-1|TRBJ2-3|many
ASSARQAGTDTQY
>TRBV7-2|TRBJ1-2|many
ASSLGTGLYYGYT
>TRBV4-1|TRBJ1-2|many
ASSQEGAGQGYT
>TRBV5-1|TRBJ2-1|many
ASSFRGADEQF
>TRBV6-5|TRBJ2-1|many
ASSYGGDRGINEQF
>TRBV5-5|TRBJ2-3|many
ASSRFGDTQY
>TRBV12-3/TRBV12-4|TRBJ2-7|many
ASSAWDRSYEQY
>TRBV2|TRBJ2-3|many
ASSDFTDTQY
>TRBV5-1|TRBJ1-2|many
ASSFRGGYT
>TRBV4-2|TRBJ2-4|-
ASSQDKLAGKKNIQY
>TRBV12-3/TRBV12-4|TRBJ2-7|many
ASSFGVLGEQY
>TRBV19|TRBJ1-2|-
ATKKKANYGYT
>TRBV7-2|TRBJ2-4|many
ASSLPSSSIQY